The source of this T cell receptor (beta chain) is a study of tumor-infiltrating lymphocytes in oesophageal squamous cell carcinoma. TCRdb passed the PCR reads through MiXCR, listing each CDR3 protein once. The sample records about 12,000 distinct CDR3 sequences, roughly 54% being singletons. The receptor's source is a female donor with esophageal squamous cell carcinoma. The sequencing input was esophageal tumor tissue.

CDR3 in amino acids: CASSLRTPGKTQYF. Here the CDR3 DNA reads TGTGCCAGCAGCTTGCGGACTCCCGGAAAGACCCAGTACTTC. V and J are TRBV7-2 and TRBJ2-5, with TRBD2 as a possible D gene (5 bases). The V and J ends lost 3 bases and 6 bases respectively, with 14 bases between them. Germline-derived CDR1 and CDR2 are SGHTA and FQGNSA. This CDR3 has 14 amino acids.